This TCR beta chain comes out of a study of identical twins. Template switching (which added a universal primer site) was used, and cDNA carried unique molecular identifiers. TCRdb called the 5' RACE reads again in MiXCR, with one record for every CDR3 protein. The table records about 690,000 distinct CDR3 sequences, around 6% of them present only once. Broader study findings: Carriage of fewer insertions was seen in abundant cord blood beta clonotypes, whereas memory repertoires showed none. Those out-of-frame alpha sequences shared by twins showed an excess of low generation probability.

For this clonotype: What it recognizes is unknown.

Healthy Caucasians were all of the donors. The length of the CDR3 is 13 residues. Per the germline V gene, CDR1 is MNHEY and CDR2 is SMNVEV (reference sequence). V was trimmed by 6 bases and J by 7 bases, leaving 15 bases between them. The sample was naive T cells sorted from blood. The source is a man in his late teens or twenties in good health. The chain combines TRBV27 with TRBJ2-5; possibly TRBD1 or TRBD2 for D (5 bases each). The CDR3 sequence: CASSLGTASTQYF. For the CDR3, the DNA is TGTGCCAGCAGCCTTGGGACGGCTTCGACCCAGTACTTC.